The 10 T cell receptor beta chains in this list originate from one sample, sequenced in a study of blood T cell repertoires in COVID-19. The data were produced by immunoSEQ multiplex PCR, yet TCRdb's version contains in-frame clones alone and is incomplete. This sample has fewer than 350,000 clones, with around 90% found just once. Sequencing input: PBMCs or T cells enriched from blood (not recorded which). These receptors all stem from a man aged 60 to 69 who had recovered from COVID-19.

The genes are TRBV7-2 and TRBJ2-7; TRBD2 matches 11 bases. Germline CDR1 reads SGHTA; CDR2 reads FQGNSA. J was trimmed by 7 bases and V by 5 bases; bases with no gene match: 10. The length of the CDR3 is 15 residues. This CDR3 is CASSITSGSGGEQYF. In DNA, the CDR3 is TGTGCCAGCAGCATTACTAGCGGGAGCGGTGGTGAGCAGTACTTC.

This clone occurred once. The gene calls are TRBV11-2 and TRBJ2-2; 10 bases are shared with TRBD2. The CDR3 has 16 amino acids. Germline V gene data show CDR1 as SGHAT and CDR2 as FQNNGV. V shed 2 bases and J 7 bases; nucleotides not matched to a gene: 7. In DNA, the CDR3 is TGTGCCAGCAGCTTATCCCTAGCGGGAGCGGGCGGGGAGCTGTTTTTT. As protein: CASSLSLAGAGGELFF.

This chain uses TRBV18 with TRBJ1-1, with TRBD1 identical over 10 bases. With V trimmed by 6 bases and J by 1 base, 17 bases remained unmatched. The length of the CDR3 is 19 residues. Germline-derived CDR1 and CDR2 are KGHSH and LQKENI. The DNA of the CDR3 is TGTGCCAGCTCCCCTCGCAATTGGGACAGGGGCACAAGGAACACTGAAGCTTTCTTT. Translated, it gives CASSPRNWDRGTRNTEAFF.

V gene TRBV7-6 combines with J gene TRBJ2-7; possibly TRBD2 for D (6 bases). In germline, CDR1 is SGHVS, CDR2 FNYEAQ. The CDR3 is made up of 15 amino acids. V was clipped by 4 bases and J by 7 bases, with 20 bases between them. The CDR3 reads CASSSAGRGFGEQYF. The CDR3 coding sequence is TGTGCCAGCAGCTCCGCGGGGCGGGGATTCGGAGAGCAGTACTTC.

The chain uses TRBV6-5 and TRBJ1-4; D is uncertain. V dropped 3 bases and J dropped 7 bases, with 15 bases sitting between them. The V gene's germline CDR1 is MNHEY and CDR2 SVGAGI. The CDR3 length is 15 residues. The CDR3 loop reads CASSYSATRGEKLFF. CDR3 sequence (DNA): TGTGCCAGCAGTTATTCCGCCACGAGAGGTGAAAAACTGTTTTTT.

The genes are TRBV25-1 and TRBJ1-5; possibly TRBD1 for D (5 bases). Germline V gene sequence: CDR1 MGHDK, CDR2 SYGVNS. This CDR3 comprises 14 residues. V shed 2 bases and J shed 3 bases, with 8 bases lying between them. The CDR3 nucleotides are TGTGCCAGCAGTGAAGGGGCGATCAATCAGCCCCAGCATTTT. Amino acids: CASSEGAINQPQHF.

This CDR3 reads CASSGGTSGYPTEQYF. The DNA for the CDR3 is TGTGCCAGCAGCGGGGGGACTAGCGGTTACCCTACGGAGCAGTACTTC. This chain links TRBV9 with TRBJ2-7, with 11 bases aligning to TRBD2. The CDR3 extends over 16 amino acids. V shed 3 bases, J shed 7 bases, and the junction held 12 bases outside the gene matches. CDR1 is SGDLS and CDR2 is YYNGEE in the germline V gene.

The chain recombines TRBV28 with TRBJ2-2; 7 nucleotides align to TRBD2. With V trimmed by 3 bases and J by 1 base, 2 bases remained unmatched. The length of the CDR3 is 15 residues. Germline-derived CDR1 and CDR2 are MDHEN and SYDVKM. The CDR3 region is CASSFLAENTGELFF. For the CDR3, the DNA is TGTGCCAGCAGTTTTCTAGCGGAGAACACCGGGGAGCTGTTTTTT. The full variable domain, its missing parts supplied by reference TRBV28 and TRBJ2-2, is DVKVTQSSRYLVKRTGEKVFLECVQDMDHENMFWYRQDPGLGLRLIYFSYDVKMKEKGDIPEGYSVSREKKERFSLILESASTNQTSMYLCASSFLAENTGELFFGEGSRLTVL.

The CDR3 DNA reads TGTGCCAGCAGTTTAGTGGGACTCTACAATGAGCAGTTCTTC. Its protein product is CASSLVGLYNEQFF. The rearrangement links TRBV28 to TRBJ2-1; a weak D match, TRBD2 (6 bases). The length of the CDR3 is 14 residues. V lost 2 bases and J lost 3, with 8 bases in between. Germline V gene data show CDR1 as MDHEN and CDR2 as SYDVKM.

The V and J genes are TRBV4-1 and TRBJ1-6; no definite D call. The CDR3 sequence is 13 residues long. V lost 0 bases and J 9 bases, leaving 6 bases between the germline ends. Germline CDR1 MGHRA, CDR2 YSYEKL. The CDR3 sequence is CASSQEEFSPLHF. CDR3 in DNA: TGCGCCAGCAGCCAAGAGGAGTTTTCACCCCTCCACTTT.